The clone carrying this T cell receptor (beta chain) was observed once. Sequenced by immunoSEQ multiplex PCR; TCRdb stores in-frame clones only, minus some. There are approximately 22,000 clones in the sample; 75% to 85% occur only once, and about 37% lies in the top ten. The sample comes from a study of glioma-infiltrating T cells after dendritic cell vaccination. CDR1 and CDR2 from the germline V gene are MNHNS and SASEGT. This CDR3 has 15 residues. V dropped 5 bases and J dropped 7 bases, with 19 bases sitting between them. The starting material was blood, obtained before dendritic cell vaccination. The chain links TRBV6-1 to TRBJ2-3; D perhaps matches TRBD2 (6 bases). This TCR was recovered from a human donor with glioblastoma. For the CDR3, the DNA is TGTGCCAGCAGTCTGAGCCAGCGGGCCGCTTATACGCAGTATTTT. Translated: CASSLSQRAAYTQYF.